Each of the 32 T cell receptor beta chains below was sequenced from the same sample in a study of human T cells and chemical hapten exposure. Indicated time point: healthy volunteer bleed at 2 weeks. Total RNA extraction was carried out from unfractionated whole blood. One entry per CDR3 protein, called by TCRdb with MiXCR from the RACE reads. The table lists 49,000 or so distinct CDR3 sequences, about 4.1% of them singletons. The sample comprised whole blood. Receptors were obtained from a human donor in good health. Some clones in this sample may be carry-over from other donors' samples.

This clonotype was seen ten or more times. The rearrangement joins TRBV5-1 to TRBJ2-7; perhaps TRBD1 as D (6 bases). CDR1 and CDR2 (germline): SGHRS, YFSETQ. V was clipped by 0 bases and J by 5 bases, with 12 bases between them. CDR3 length: 14 residues. CDR3 in amino acids: CASSLEQGNNEQYF. The CDR3 nucleotides are TGCGCCAGCAGCTTGGAACAGGGAAACAACGAGCAGTACTTC.

This clonotype was counted ten times or more. V and J are TRBV9 and TRBJ2-3; perhaps TRBD2 as D (5 bases). V gave up 2 bases and J gave up 8 bases, with 15 bases separating them. CDR3 length equals 14 residues. Germline CDR1 SGDLS, CDR2 YYNGEE. CDR3 bases: TGTGCCAGCAGCGTCGGAGAAATAGAGGGTACGCAGTATTTT. Translated, it gives CASSVGEIEGTQYF.

This clonotype appeared a few times. V is TRBV18 and J is TRBJ1-5; TRBD1 might be the D (6 bases). Germline V gene lookup returns CDR1 KGHSH and CDR2 LQKENI. CDR3 length equals 15 residues. Trimming left V 6 bases short and J 0 bases short, with 12 bases between. CDR3 residues: CASSLKGDSNQPQHF. For the CDR3, the DNA is TGTGCCAGCTCTCTCAAGGGGGATAGCAATCAGCCCCAGCATTTT.

Ten or more counts support this clonotype. This chain uses TRBV20-1 with TRBJ2-3; D perhaps matches TRBD2 (6 bases). The CDR3 has 15 amino acids. Trimming took off 1 base at V and 4 bases at J, with 15 bases between the two ends. Germline CDR1 DFQATT, CDR2 SNEGSKA (reference sequence). CDR3 amino acids: CSARAAQRVADTQYF. The CDR3 coding sequence is TGCAGTGCTAGAGCCGCGCAGCGGGTAGCAGATACGCAGTATTTT.

J is TRBJ2-7 and V is TRBV10-3; 9 bases match TRBD1. The germline V gene encodes CDR1 ENHRY and CDR2 SYGVKD. The length of the CDR3 is 14 residues. V shed 2 bases, J shed 4 bases, and the junction held 3 bases outside the gene matches. Here the CDR3 DNA reads TGTGCCATCAGTGAGAAGGGACAGGGTTACGAGCAGTACTTC. This codes for CAISEKGQGYEQYF.

This clonotype was observed a handful of times. The V and J genes are TRBV2 and TRBJ2-6; the D gene could be TRBD1 or TRBD2 (5 bases each). V lost 5 bases and J lost 1, with 18 bases in between. This CDR3 is 18 amino acids long. Germline loops: CDR1 SNHLY, CDR2 FYNNEI. The chain's CDR3 is CASSRGVRDLSGANVLTF. Written as DNA, the CDR3 is TGTGCCAGCAGTAGAGGGGTCAGAGACCTTTCTGGGGCCAACGTCCTGACTTTC.

V is TRBV12-3 or TRBV12-4 and J is TRBJ1-6; D may be TRBD1 (6 bases). This CDR3 contains 16 residues. The V end was cut by 5 bases, the J end by 10 bases, with 21 bases between. CDR3 amino acids: CASSPDPRQDRSPLHF. DNA of the CDR3: TGTGCCAGCAGTCCCGACCCAAGACAGGACAGATCACCCCTCCACTTT.

This clonotype was picked up many times. The rearrangement uses TRBV29-1 and TRBJ2-5, with a weak D call TRBD2 (5 bases). Deletions cut 7 bases from V and 5 bases from J, with 8 bases between. The CDR3 runs to 10 residues. Germline loops: CDR1 SQVTM, CDR2 ANQGSEA. CDR3 region: CSGWRETQYF. The CDR3 coding sequence is TGCAGCGGCTGGAGGGAGACCCAGTACTTC.

This clonotype has just a few counts. The chain is built from TRBV21-1 and TRBJ1-2. TRBV21-1 is flagged as a pseudogene. The CDR3 extends over 14 amino acids. The CDR3 bases are TGTGCCAGCAGCAAAGCCACGAGTCCCTATGGCTACACCTTC. Amino acids: CASSKATSPYGYTF.

This clonotype was seen ten or more times. The V gene is TRBV30, the J gene TRBJ2-7; TRBD2 aligns across 7 bases. The V gene's germline CDR1 is GTSNPN and CDR2 SVGIG (reference sequence). J was trimmed by 2 bases and V by 5 bases; bases with no gene match: 6. The CDR3 length is 13 residues. CDR3 nucleotides: TGTGCCTGGCGGTGGGAGGGAGCCTACGAGCAGTACTTC. The encoded protein is CAWRWEGAYEQYF.

This clonotype has ten or more counts. The chain is built from TRBV20-1 and TRBJ2-1; 10 bases align to TRBD2. Germline assignment: CDR1 DFQATT and CDR2 SNEGSKA (reference sequence). After removal of 0 bases from V and 8 bases from J, the junction contained 10 bases not matched to a gene. There are 16 residues in the CDR3. CDR3 region: CSARDSGLAVSDEQFF. For the CDR3, the DNA is TGCAGTGCTAGAGATTCAGGACTAGCGGTCAGCGATGAGCAGTTCTTC.

This clonotype was counted many times. The V gene is TRBV5-1, the J gene TRBJ1-5, with 9 bases aligning to TRBD1. CDR1 and CDR2 from the germline V gene are SGHRS and YFSETQ. Trimming took 4 bases from V and 7 from J; bases not matched to a gene: 6. The CDR3 is 14 amino acids. The CDR3 loop reads CASSITGGGQPQHF. The DNA of the CDR3 is TGCGCCAGCAGCATTACAGGGGGCGGGCAGCCCCAGCATTTT.

This clonotype was detected ten times or more. The rearrangement joins TRBV20-1 to TRBJ2-7; possible D gene TRBD2, 6 bases. The CDR3 loop spans 15 amino acids. Deletions cut 0 bases from V and 2 bases from J, with 14 bases between. Per the germline V gene, CDR1 is DFQATT and CDR2 is SNEGSKA (reference sequence). The CDR3 coding sequence is TGCAGTGCTAGAGAGGCCGGGACTGGACCCTACGAGCAGTACTTC. It specifies CSAREAGTGPYEQYF.

At least ten counts were recorded for this clonotype. The rearrangement uses TRBV29-1 and TRBJ2-5; TRBD1 is a possible D gene (5 bases). The CDR3 is made up of 12 amino acids. The V end was cut by 7 bases, the J end by 2 bases, with 11 bases between. Germline V lookup: CDR1 SQVTM, CDR2 ANQGSEA. For the CDR3, the DNA is TGCAGCGGCAGGGTAGGACAAGAGACCCAGTACTTC. The encoded protein is CSGRVGQETQYF.

This clonotype occurred many times. The CDR3 reads CASGLGIVTEAFF. The DNA of the CDR3 is TGTGCCAGCGGATTAGGGATTGTTACTGAAGCTTTCTTT. The rearrangement joins TRBV12-3 or TRBV12-4 to TRBJ1-1, with D unclear. The CDR3 is 13 residues long. V lost 8 bases and J 5 bases, leaving 15 bases between the germline ends.

This clonotype was seen many times. The chain is built from TRBV28 and TRBJ1-1, with D perhaps TRBD1 (6 bases). Germline lookup yields CDR1 MDHEN and CDR2 SYDVKM. Trimming removed 6 bases at V and 5 bases at J, with 16 bases between. This CDR3 spans 14 amino acids. The CDR3 nucleotides read TGTGCCAGCAGCCCCGCCGGCAGGGGTACTGAAGCTTTCTTT. Translated, it gives CASSPAGRGTEAFF.

This clonotype appeared a few times. In DNA, the CDR3 is TGTGCCTGGAGTGAGGAGGGGGGGACGACAGATACGCAGTATTTT. Translated: CAWSEEGGTTDTQYF. This chain uses TRBV30 with TRBJ2-3; D perhaps matches TRBD2 (7 bases). CDR3 length equals 15 residues. The germline V gene has CDR1 GTSNPN and CDR2 SVGIG (reference sequence). V shed 1 base and J shed 3 bases, with 14 bases lying between them.

This clonotype was observed at least ten times. The chain couples TRBV28 to TRBJ2-3; TRBD1 matches at 7 bases. The J segment lost 4 bases and the V segment lost 6 bases, leaving 4 bases of the junction unmatched. This CDR3 has 13 residues. Germline CDR1 MDHEN, CDR2 SYDVKM. CDR3: CASRTGEPDTQYF. CDR3 in DNA: TGTGCCAGCAGAACAGGGGAGCCAGATACGCAGTATTTT.

CDR3 nucleotide sequence: TGCAGTGCTGCCATTCCCCTACAGGGCGTGGAATTGAATGGCTACACCTTC. Translated, it gives CSAAIPLQGVELNGYTF. The rearrangement uses TRBV20-1 and TRBJ1-2; TRBD1 is a possible D gene (6 bases). The CDR3 consists of 17 residues. Per the germline V gene, CDR1 is DFQATT and CDR2 is SNEGSKA (reference sequence). V dropped 5 bases and J dropped 6 bases, with 28 bases sitting between them.

This clonotype was seen at least ten times. The CDR3 DNA reads as TGTGCCAGCAGTTGGACAGAGTACTACGAGCAGTACTTC. Residues: CASSWTEYYEQYF. The chain couples TRBV12-3 or TRBV12-4 to TRBJ2-7; possible D gene TRBD1, 6 bases. The CDR3 sequence is 13 residues long. V was clipped by 4 bases and J by 3 bases, with 10 bases between them.

Ten or more counts support this clonotype. V is TRBV6-2 or TRBV6-3 and J is TRBJ1-2, with D unresolved. V was clipped by 7 bases and J by 7 bases, with 16 bases between them. CDR1 and CDR2 from the germline V gene are MNHEY and SVGEGT. This CDR3 is built from 13 residues. The CDR3 DNA follows: TGTGCCAGCACCCCCGGGCAGGTCCGTGGCTACACCTTC. Protein sequence: CASTPGQVRGYTF.

This clonotype was seen at least ten times. This chain uses TRBV6-5 with TRBJ2-3, with 7 bases identical to TRBD2. Germline values: CDR1 MNHEY, CDR2 SVGAGI. The CDR3 is made up of 14 amino acids. V lost 6 bases to trimming and J lost 2 bases; unmatched junction nucleotides: 5. The CDR3 loop is CASRRDYTTDTQYF. The CDR3 DNA follows: TGTGCCAGCAGACGGGACTATACCACAGATACGCAGTATTTT.

The V call is TRBV7-8, the J call TRBJ1-6; TRBD1 aligns across 9 bases. The V and J ends lost 3 bases and 12 bases, in that order; junction bases with no gene match: 3. The CDR3 length is 13 residues. The germline V gene has CDR1 SGHVS and CDR2 FQNEAQ. The CDR3 DNA reads as TGTGCCAGCAGCTTTGGGACAGGGCGACCCCTCCACTTT. Residues: CASSFGTGRPLHF.

This clonotype has at least ten counts. The CDR3 loop reads CASSQGRNSGNTIYF. In nucleotides, the CDR3 is TGCGCCAGCAGCCAAGGCAGGAACTCTGGAAACACCATATATTTT. The chain employs TRBV4-1 and TRBJ1-3; D uncertain. This CDR3 has 15 amino acids. Trimming removed 1 base at V and 0 bases at J, with 7 bases between. Germline lookup yields CDR1 MGHRA and CDR2 YSYEKL.

This clonotype occurred many times. The rearrangement uses TRBV12-3 or TRBV12-4 and TRBJ2-4, with 7 nucleotides matching TRBD1. CDR3 length equals 16 residues. V was clipped by 6 bases and J by 1 base; unmatched bases: 9. The CDR3 loop is CASRHTGVRAKNIQYF. The CDR3 DNA follows: TGTGCCAGCAGACATACAGGGGTGCGGGCCAAAAACATTCAGTACTTC.

The chain employs TRBV28 and TRBJ2-7; possibly TRBD1 for D (6 bases). V lost 6 bases and J 0 bases, leaving 12 bases between the germline ends. The CDR3 runs 14 residues. Germline CDR1 MDHEN, CDR2 SYDVKM. The CDR3, as DNA: TGTGCCAGCAGCCACCCGGACAGCTCCTACGAGCAGTACTTC. It codes for CASSHPDSSYEQYF.

This clonotype was observed at least ten times. The rearrangement joins TRBV20-1 to TRBJ2-7; TRBD2 matches 7 bases. V was pared by 0 bases and J by 4 bases, with 6 bases of the junction left unmatched. There are 14 residues in the CDR3. Germline CDR1 is DFQATT and CDR2 is SNEGSKA (reference sequence). The CDR3 loop reads CSARDRGLYYEQYF. DNA for the CDR3: TGCAGTGCTAGAGATAGGGGACTATATTACGAGCAGTACTTC.

This clonotype was counted many times. This rearrangement joins TRBV25-1 to TRBJ1-2; D is unclear. V was trimmed by 1 base and J by 8 bases, leaving 5 bases between them. This CDR3 region has 11 residues. CDR1 is MGHDK and CDR2 is SYGVNS in the germline V gene. The CDR3 sequence: CASSELRGYTF. The DNA for the CDR3 is TGTGCCAGCAGTGAATTGCGGGGCTACACCTTC.

There are many counts of this clonotype. The genes are TRBV7-8 and TRBJ2-7, with TRBD2 as a possible D gene (5 bases). CDR1 SGHVS and CDR2 FQNEAQ come from the germline V gene. Trimming shortened V by 7 bases and J by 0 bases, and 13 bases separated the two germline ends. The CDR3 length is 14 residues. The CDR3 is CASTWEQSSYEQYF. The CDR3 DNA reads as TGTGCCAGCACCTGGGAGCAGAGCTCCTACGAGCAGTACTTC.

This clonotype was seen repeatedly, ten times or more. The V call is TRBV28, the J call TRBJ1-6, with D possibly matching TRBD1 (5 bases). This CDR3 is 15 amino acids long. CDR1 MDHEN and CDR2 SYDVKM come from the germline V gene. V shed 2 bases and J shed 7 bases, with 12 bases lying between them. The CDR3 reads CASSLKQGRNSPLHF. CDR3 DNA sequence: TGTGCCAGCAGTTTAAAGCAGGGAAGGAATTCACCCCTCCACTTT. The complete variable domain, with remaining parts taken from reference TRBV28 and TRBJ1-6, reads DVKVTQSSRYLVKRTGEKVFLECVQDMDHENMFWYRQDPGLGLRLIYFSYDVKMKEKGDIPEGYSVSREKKERFSLILESASTNQTSMYLCASSLKQGRNSPLHFGNGTRLTVT.

This clonotype was found many times. This chain joins TRBV3-1 and TRBJ1-5, with D possibly being TRBD1 (6 bases). This CDR3 has 15 residues. The V gene's germline CDR1 is LGHDT and CDR2 YNNKEL (reference sequence). Trimming cost V 2 bases and J 0 bases, with 8 bases left between them. As DNA, the CDR3 is TGTGCCAGCAGCCAAACAGGGAGTAGCAATCAGCCCCAGCATTTT. It is translated as CASSQTGSSNQPQHF. The full variable domain, with the rest looked up from reference TRBV3-1 and TRBJ1-5, is DTAVSQTPKYLVTQMGNDKSIKCEQNLGHDTMYWYKQDSKKFLKIMFSYNNKELIINETVPNRFSPKSPDKAHLNLHINSLELGDSAVYFCASSQTGSSNQPQHFGDGTRLSIL.

This clonotype was recorded many times. The chain has TRBV20-1 and TRBJ2-3; D might be TRBD1 (7 bases). Trimming left V 5 bases short and J 2 bases short, with 17 bases between. CDR3 size: 15 residues. In germline, CDR1 is DFQATT, CDR2 SNEGSKA (reference sequence). Here the CDR3 reads CSAGGGRVATDTQYF. The CDR3 DNA is TGCAGTGCTGGAGGGGGCAGGGTGGCCACAGATACGCAGTATTTT.